Listed below are T cell receptor beta chains from one sample, sequenced in a study of blood T cell repertoires in COVID-19. Profiling relied on immunoSEQ multiplex PCR, and the TCRdb table lists in-frame clones only, not all of them. Of 60,000 to 70,000 clones in the sample, about 91% were seen once. The sample was peripheral blood. The source is a woman older than 75 with active COVID-19. Both conserved end residues are part of each CDR3. A D gene is named only where the DNA matches it firmly. Clone size, where shown, is once, few, many, or a class for clones that have expanded.

V gene	clone size	J gene	D gene	CDR3 DNA	CDR3 protein
TRBV5-4	NA	TRBJ2-5	TRBD2	TGTGCCAGCAGCCGTAGCGGGGGAGCAGAGACCCAGTACTTC	CASSRSGGAETQYF
TRBV7-2	NA	TRBJ2-1	TRBD2	TGTGCCAGCCGGGGGGATTTGGGGGAGCAGTTCTTC	CASRGDLGEQFF
TRBV7-2	NA	TRBJ1-2	NA	TGTGCCAGCAGCGCGGATACAGGGAATGGCTACACCTTC	CASSADTGNGYTF
TRBV5-1	NA	TRBJ2-2	TRBD2	TGCGCCAGCAGCTTGGCAACCGAGGGGCGGGAGGCCGGGGAGCTGTTTTTT	CASSLATEGREAGELFF
TRBV5-1	NA	TRBJ2-4	TRBD2	TGCGCCAGCAGCCATGGACTAGCGGGGGGTTACCTAGCCGAAAACATTCAGTACTTC	CASSHGLAGGYLAENIQYF
TRBV5-5	NA	TRBJ1-1	TRBD1	TGTGCCAGCACCAGGGACAGTACGAACACTGAAGCTTTCTTT	CASTRDSTNTEAFF
TRBV30	NA	TRBJ2-1	NA	TGTGCCTGGAGTGTAACCGGGGTTAACAATGAGCAGTTCTTC	CAWSVTGVNNEQFF
TRBV5-4	NA	TRBJ2-3	NA	TGTGCCAGCAGCTTGTTTATGAGTGCAGATACGCAGTATTTT	CASSLFMSADTQYF
TRBV6-5	NA	TRBJ2-1	TRBD2	TGTGCCAGCAGACCTCCGGGACTAGCTAATGAGCAGTTCTTC	CASRPPGLANEQFF
TRBV19	NA	TRBJ2-7	NA	TGTGCCAGTAGTATATGGGGAGAACTCTCCTACGAGCAGTACTTC	CASSIWGELSYEQYF
TRBV24-1	NA	TRBJ2-3	TRBD2	TGTGCCACCAGTGATTATGGCGGGGGGCGCGATACGCAGTATTTT	CATSDYGGGRDTQYF
TRBV7-9	NA	TRBJ1-2	NA	TGTGCCAGCAGCTTAGGCGGAGGGAGCTATGGCTACACCTTC	CASSLGGGSYGYTF
TRBV7-8	few	TRBJ2-7	TRBD2	TGTGCCAGCAGCTCGAGACGGACTAGCGGGGGCTCCTACGAGCAGTACTTC	CASSSRRTSGGSYEQYF
TRBV7-3	NA	TRBJ2-1	TRBD1	TGTGCCACCGGGGACAGGAACAATGAGCAGTTCTTC	CATGDRNNEQFF
TRBV13	once	TRBJ2-1	NA	TGTGCCAGCAGCTTTATCCCGGGTTCCAATGAGCAGTTCTTC	CASSFIPGSNEQFF
TRBV15	NA	TRBJ1-5	NA	TGTGCCACCAGCAGAAACCGACAGTATAGCAATCAGCCCCAGCATTTT	CATSRNRQYSNQPQHF
TRBV7-2	NA	TRBJ2-1	TRBD2	TGTGCCAGCACCCCAGGGCGGGGGTACAATGAGCAGTTCTTC	CASTPGRGYNEQFF
TRBV6-6	NA	TRBJ2-3	TRBD2	TGTGCCAGCAGTTACTCGACTAGCGGGGGGGATACGCAGTATTTT	CASSYSTSGGDTQYF
TRBV12-5	NA	TRBJ2-5	TRBD2	TGTGCTAGTGGTTTTGGTAGCGGGGGGGAGGCCCAGTACTTC	CASGFGSGGEAQYF
TRBV19	NA	TRBJ2-2	TRBD1	TGTGCCAGTAGTAGAGGACAGGGGAAGGGCACCGGGGAGCTGTTTTTT	CASSRGQGKGTGELFF
TRBV4-3	NA	TRBJ2-3	TRBD2	TGCGCCAGCAGCCCGGGACTAGCGGGGAGCCGAAGCACAGATACGCAGTATTTT	CASSPGLAGSRSTDTQYF
TRBV7-3	NA	TRBJ2-3	TRBD1	TGTGCCAGCAGCCGAGGACAGGGGAACACAGATACGCAGTATTTT	CASSRGQGNTDTQYF
TRBV28	NA	TRBJ1-2	NA	TGTGCCAGCAGTTTGAGGCTCTATGGCTACACCTTC	CASSLRLYGYTF
TRBV5-1	NA	TRBJ2-7	NA	TGCGCCAGCAGCCTCACTGGACAGGGAGGGTTCGAGCAGTACTTC	CASSLTGQGGFEQYF
TRBV5-4	NA	TRBJ1-2	TRBD1	TGTGCCAGCAGCCCCGGGACAGGGATACACTATGGCTACACCTTC	CASSPGTGIHYGYTF
TRBV7-2	once	TRBJ2-7	TRBD2	TGTGCCAGCAGCTCCCAAGCGGGGGGCCCCCAAGAGCAGTACTTC	CASSSQAGGPQEQYF
TRBV25-1	NA	TRBJ2-1	TRBD2	TGTGCCAGCAGTGCTCCCGCGGGGGGCGAGGGCAATGAGCAGTTCTTC	CASSAPAGGEGNEQFF
TRBV10-3	few	TRBJ1-5	TRBD1	TGTGCCATCAGTTTGGACAGGGGAGGCCAGCCCCAGCATTTT	CAISLDRGGQPQHF
TRBV6-1	NA	TRBJ2-6	TRBD1	TGTGCCAGCAGTGAATCGAGGACAGGGGCATCCTCTGGGGCCAACGTCCTGACTTTC	CASSESRTGASSGANVLTF
TRBV27	few	TRBJ2-7	TRBD2	TGTGCCAGCAGTCCCCTCCGGGACTACTCCCGCGAGCAGTACTTC	CASSPLRDYSREQYF
TRBV4-3	once	TRBJ2-7	NA	TGCGCCAGCAGCCAAGATGTAGAGGGGGGGCGAAGCGAGCAGTACTTC	CASSQDVEGGRSEQYF
TRBV30	NA	TRBJ2-1	NA	TGTGCCTGGAGTGTACTACTAATCAACAATGAGCAGTTCTTC	CAWSVLLINNEQFF